This T cell receptor beta chain was captured by sequencing in a study of a mutant IDH1 vaccine in newly diagnosed glioma. The V gene's germline CDR1 is SEHNR and CDR2 FQNEAQ (reference sequence). This CDR3 spans 14 amino acids. V was pared by 5 bases and J by 1 base, with 10 bases between. Here immunoSEQ multiplex PCR was the method, and the copy in TCRdb shows in-frame clones only, minus some. The sample lists roughly 70,000 clones, 84% occurring once. Sample time point: week 23, last vaccination. In every dose of vaccine, 300 ug of mutant IDH1 20-mer peptide was given alongside topical imiquimod. Comments on this clone: Its specificity is not known.

The J gene is TRBJ2-3, the V gene TRBV7-9; D gene uncertain. The starting material was PBMCs, obtained from a glioma patient whose treatment included an IDH1 peptide vaccine. The sequence derives from a man aged 18-30 years with glioma. This CDR3 reads CASSPDIRTDTQYF. CDR3 DNA: TGTGCCAGCAGCCCCGACATTCGCACAGATACGCAGTATTTT.